This TCR beta chain is from a study of TIL therapy for anti-PD-1-resistant metastatic lung cancer. Study in general: Patients had a median age of approximately 57 years (range about 35-75). Most patients had lung adenocarcinoma.

Indicated time point: pre-treatment sample, taken before nivolumab and TIL therapy. Adults with stage 4 NSCLC were enrolled in a phase I trial. CDR1 and CDR2 (germline): SQVTM, ANQGSEA. J lost 0 bases, V lost 8 bases, and 9 bases had no gene match. CDR3 length equals 15 residues. Sequencing used immunoSEQ v3. Survey-level samples got 1.5 million to 2 million read pairs; deep-level samples got 5-6 million. Produced via immunoSEQ multiplex PCR; TCRdb's table is partial and in-frame only. The data contain just over 45,000 clones, 70% to 80% of them singletons. The receptor's source is a man in his 70s with non-small cell lung cancer. The sample was blood, taken at baseline. The J gene is TRBJ2-1, the V gene TRBV29-1, with 8 nucleotides matching TRBD2. The CDR3 DNA is TGCAGCTTGGGCGACGGGGGGGCCTCCTACAATGAGCAGTTCTTC. This translates into CSLGDGGASYNEQFF.